This T cell receptor beta chain was documented in a study of shared clonotypes between healthy human individuals. The V end lost 1 base, the J end lost 6 bases, and 10 bases lay between the germline ends. CDR1 is GTSNPN, CDR2 SVGIG, per germline (reference sequence). This CDR3 comprises 13 residues. As to this clone: Antigen: not known.

The study's findings and limits: Generally, naive subsets came out with larger estimated richness than memory subsets.

Every contributor of samples was a Caucasian grown-up residing in Nashville, Tennessee. In the original processing: ImmunoSEQ supplied junction-only sequences lacking quality scores, so filtering was different. Profiling relied on immunoSEQ multiplex PCR, and the TCRdb table lists in-frame clones only, not all of them. For V, J and clone size, that table is used; D and trimming come from the DNA. The table lists over 950,000 clones, roughly 77% of them singletons. This TCR derives from a young man in good health. Some clones in this sample may be carry-over from other donors' samples. Sequencing used memory CD4+ T cells from PBMCs. Subset meaning: CD45RA-negative fraction. This rearrangement joins TRBV30 to TRBJ2-1, with unresolved D. CDR3 region: CAWSDGGSNEQFF. The CDR3 nucleotides read TGTGCCTGGAGTGACGGTGGTAGCAATGAGCAGTTCTTC.